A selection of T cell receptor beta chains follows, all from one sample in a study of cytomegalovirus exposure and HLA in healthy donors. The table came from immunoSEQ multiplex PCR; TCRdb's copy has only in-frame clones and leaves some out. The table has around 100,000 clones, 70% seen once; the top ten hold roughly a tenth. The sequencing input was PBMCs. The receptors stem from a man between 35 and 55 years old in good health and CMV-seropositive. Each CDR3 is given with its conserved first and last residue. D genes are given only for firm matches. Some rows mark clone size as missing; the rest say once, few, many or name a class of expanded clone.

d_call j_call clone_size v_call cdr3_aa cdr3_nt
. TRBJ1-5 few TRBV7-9 CASSLETASAAYQPQHF TGTGCCAGCAGCTTAGAGACAGCCTCGGCGGCGTATCAGCCCCAGCATTTT
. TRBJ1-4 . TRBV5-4 CASSSGRPMGGNEKLFF TGTGCCAGCAGCTCGGGACGCCCAATGGGGGGTAATGAAAAACTGTTTTTT
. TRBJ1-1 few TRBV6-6 CASSYQATEAFF TGTGCCAGCAGTTACCAGGCGACTGAAGCTTTCTTT
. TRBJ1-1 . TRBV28 CASSSGTPNTEAFF TGTGCCAGCAGTTCCGGGACACCGAACACTGAAGCTTTCTTT
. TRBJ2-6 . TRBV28 CASSLFQATNSGANVLTF TGTGCCAGCAGTTTATTCCAGGCAACAAATTCTGGGGCCAACGTCCTGACTTTC
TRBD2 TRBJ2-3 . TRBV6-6 CASSYSLAEDTQYF TGTGCCAGCAGTTACTCCCTAGCGGAAGATACGCAGTATTTT
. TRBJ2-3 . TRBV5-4 CASSLRGGSPDTQYF TGTGCCAGCAGCCTAAGAGGAGGTTCGCCAGATACGCAGTATTTT
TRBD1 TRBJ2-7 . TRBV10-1 CASTRDRGHEQYF TGCGCCAGCACCAGGGACAGGGGGCACGAGCAGTACTTC
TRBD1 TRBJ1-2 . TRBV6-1 CASSQQGDHYGYTF TGTGCCAGCAGTCAACAGGGGGACCACTATGGCTACACCTTC
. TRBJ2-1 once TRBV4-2 CASSQGASAGNEQFF TGTGCCAGCAGCCAGGGGGCCAGCGCCGGCAATGAGCAGTTCTTC
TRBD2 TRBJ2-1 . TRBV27 CASSPGTSGYNEQFF TGTGCCAGCAGTCCCGGGACTAGCGGCTACAATGAGCAGTTCTTC
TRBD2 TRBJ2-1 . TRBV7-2 CASSLDGLVDEQFF TGTGCCAGCAGCTTAGACGGACTAGTGGATGAGCAGTTCTTC
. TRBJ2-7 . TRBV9 CASSPRGGTSYEQYF TGTGCCAGCAGCCCCAGGGGTGGGACCTCCTACGAGCAGTACTTC
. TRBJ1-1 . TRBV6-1 CASSGNQGNTEAFF TGTGCCAGCAGTGGGAATCAGGGGAACACTGAAGCTTTCTTT
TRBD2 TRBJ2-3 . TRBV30 CAWSHLAGGPDTQYF TGTGCCTGGAGTCATCTAGCGGGAGGCCCCGATACGCAGTATTTT
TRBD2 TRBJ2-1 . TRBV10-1 CASSAGLADNEQFF TGCGCCAGCAGTGCGGGACTAGCGGACAATGAGCAGTTCTTC
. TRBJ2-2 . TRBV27 CASSPLENTGELFF TGTGCCAGCAGTCCCCTAGAGAACACCGGGGAGCTGTTTTTT
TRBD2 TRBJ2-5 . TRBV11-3 CASSLGTSGRETQYF TGTGCCAGCAGCTTAGGGACTAGCGGGAGAGAGACCCAGTACTTC
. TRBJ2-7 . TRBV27 CASSLNSAYEQYF TGTGCCAGCAGCCTTAATAGCGCCTACGAGCAGTACTTC
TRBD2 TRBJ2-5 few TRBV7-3 CASSLGSGNSETQYF TGTGCCAGCAGCTTAGGGAGCGGGAACTCGGAGACCCAGTACTTC
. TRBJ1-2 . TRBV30 CAWSLASGSGYTF TGTGCCTGGAGCCTAGCTTCCGGGAGCGGCTACACCTTC
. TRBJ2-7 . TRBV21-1 CASSTRTGDYEQYF TGTGCCAGCAGCACACGGACAGGGGACTACGAGCAGTACTTC
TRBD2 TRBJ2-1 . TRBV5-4 CASSLGYGRAGDEQFF TGTGCCAGCAGCTTGGGTTACGGGAGGGCCGGAGATGAGCAGTTCTTC
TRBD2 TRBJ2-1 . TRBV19 CASSIVGAGGSYNEQFF TGTGCCAGTAGTATAGTTGGAGCGGGAGGGTCCTACAATGAGCAGTTCTTC
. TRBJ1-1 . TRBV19 CASSGVGVGNTEAFF TGTGCCAGTAGCGGAGTAGGTGTTGGGAACACTGAAGCTTTCTTT
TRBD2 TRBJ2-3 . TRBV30 CAWSVRGSTRCYF TGTGCCTGGAGTGTACGCGGGAGTACCCGGTGCTATTTT
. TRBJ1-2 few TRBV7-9 CASSLNEGSYGYTF TGTGCCAGCAGCCTCAATGAGGGTAGCTATGGCTACACCTTC
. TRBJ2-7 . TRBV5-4 CASSPGTAYEQYF TGTGCCAGCAGCCCCGGGACTGCCTACGAGCAGTACTTC
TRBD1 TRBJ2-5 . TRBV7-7 CASSLHRDRETQYF TGTGCTAGCAGCTTGCACAGGGACAGGGAGACCCAGTACTTC
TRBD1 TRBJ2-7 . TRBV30 CAWTTGTGPYEQYF TGTGCCTGGACAACAGGGACAGGGCCCTACGAGCAGTACTTC
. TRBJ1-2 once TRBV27 CASSLSIAQNYGYTF TGTGCCAGCAGTTTATCGATCGCCCAGAACTATGGCTACACCTTC
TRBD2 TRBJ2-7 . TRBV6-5 CASRETSGAYEQYF TGTGCCAGCAGAGAGACTAGCGGAGCTTACGAGCAGTACTTC
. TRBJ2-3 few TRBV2 CASRPGIAPSTDTQYF TGTGCCAGCAGGCCTGGGATAGCGCCTAGCACAGATACGCAGTATTTT
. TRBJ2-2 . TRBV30 CAWSGGATNTGELFF TGTGCCTGGAGTGGAGGTGCGACTAACACCGGGGAGCTGTTTTTT
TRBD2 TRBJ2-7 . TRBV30 CAWRRSGSSYEQYF TGTGCCTGGAGACGTAGCGGGTCTTCCTACGAGCAGTACTTC
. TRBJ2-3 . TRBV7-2 CASSLDRDDTQYF TGTGCCAGCAGCTTAGACAGGGATGATACGCAGTATTTT
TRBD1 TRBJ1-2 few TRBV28 CASSATGTGLYGYTF TGTGCCAGCAGTGCTACCGGGACAGGGCTCTATGGCTACACCTTC
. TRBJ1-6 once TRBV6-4 CATSPGDNSPLHF TGTGCCACTTCGCCAGGGGACAATTCACCCCTCCACTTT
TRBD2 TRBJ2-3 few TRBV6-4 CASSTSGGTDTQYF TGTGCCAGCAGTACTAGCGGGGGCACAGATACGCAGTATTTT
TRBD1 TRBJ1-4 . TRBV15 CATSRTDRNEKLFF TGTGCCACCAGCAGAACGGACAGGAATGAAAAACTGTTTTTT
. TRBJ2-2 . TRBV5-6 CASSLVGPWADTNTGELFF TGTGCCAGCAGCTTGGTGGGGCCATGGGCGGATACTAACACCGGGGAGCTGTTTTTT
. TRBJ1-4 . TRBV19 CASSILTDEKLFF TGTGCCAGTAGTATTCTGACAGATGAAAAACTGTTTTTT